This TCR beta chain emerged from a study of spatial heterogeneity in lung cancer. Study at large: A strong correlation was found between TCR transcript counts in tumor regions and a T cell module score derived from matched bulk RNA-seq. For the average unique TCR and UMI combination, more than eight occurrences appeared in raw reads.

Germline V gene data show CDR1 as MNHEY and CDR2 as SVGEGT. This CDR3 is built from 14 residues. Trimming removed 3 bases from V and 3 bases from J, with 12 bases in between. Noted time point: sample taken at primary tumor resection. Donors were roughly 72 untreated early-stage non-small cell lung cancer patients. Sequencing of whole RNA from tumor, nontumor lung or frozen PBMC involved no sorting. TCRdb redid the calling of the 5' RACE reads with MiXCR, one entry per CDR3 protein. Seen here are some 5,500 distinct CDR3 sequences, around 13% observed once, and the top ten hold about 10%. Study-wide results and caveats: Expanded intratumoral alpha and beta TCR counts tracked tumor mutation counts.

In this sample, this clonotype turned up many times. The antigen remains undetermined. The chain recombines TRBV6-2 or TRBV6-3 with TRBJ2-7; no clear D. The TCR comes from a male donor with early-stage non-small cell lung cancer. Sequencing was performed on lung tumor tissue, taken at surgery. CDR3: CASSYYGQSYEQYF. The CDR3 coding sequence is TGTGCCAGCAGTTATTACGGGCAAAGCTACGAGCAGTACTTC.